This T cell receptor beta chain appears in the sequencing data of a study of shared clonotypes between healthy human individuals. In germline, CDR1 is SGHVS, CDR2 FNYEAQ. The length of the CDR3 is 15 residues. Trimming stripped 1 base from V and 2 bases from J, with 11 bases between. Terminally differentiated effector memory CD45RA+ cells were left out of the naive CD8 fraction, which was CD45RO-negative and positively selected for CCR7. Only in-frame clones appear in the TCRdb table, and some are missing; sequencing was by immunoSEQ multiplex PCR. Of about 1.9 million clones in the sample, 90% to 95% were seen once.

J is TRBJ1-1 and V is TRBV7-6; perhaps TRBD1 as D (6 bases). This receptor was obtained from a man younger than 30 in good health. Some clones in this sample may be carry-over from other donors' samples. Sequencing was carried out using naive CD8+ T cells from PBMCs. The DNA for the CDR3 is TGTGCCAGCAGCTTAGGGGAGGGGACAAACACTGAAGCTTTCTTT. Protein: CASSLGEGTNTEAFF.